The 19 T cell receptor beta chains presented below share a single source sample, sequenced in a study of T-cell memory formation after mild COVID-19. TCRdb re-analysed the 5' RACE reads in MiXCR, keeping a single row per CDR3 protein. Here the sample spans roughly 620,000 distinct CDR3 sequences, about 20% being singletons. Sample: PBMCs or a T cell subset sorted from them (not recorded which). The receptors stem from an adult woman who had mild COVID-19 (a few samples of this study predate the infection). Cell type and time point are not known.

This clonotype was counted a few times. The rearrangement links TRBV27 to TRBJ2-5; 7 bases map to TRBD2. The CDR3 length is 14 residues. CDR1 and CDR2 from the germline V gene are MNHEY and SMNVEV (reference sequence). The V and J ends lost 4 bases and 2 bases, in that order; junction bases with no gene match: 4. The CDR3 nucleotides are TGTGCCAGCAGTTCGCTAGCGGATCAAGAGACCCAGTACTTC. It encodes CASSSLADQETQYF.

The chain combines TRBV7-8 with TRBJ1-1, with D unclear. This CDR3 spans 14 amino acids. Trimming removed 7 bases from V and 2 bases from J, with 14 bases in between. Germline CDR1 and CDR2: SGHVS and FQNEAQ. The CDR3 coding sequence is TGTGCCAGCACCTCAGAAGTACTAAACACTGAAGCTTTCTTT. Amino acids: CASTSEVLNTEAFF.

The rearrangement joins TRBV12-3 or TRBV12-4 to TRBJ1-1; the D gene is possibly TRBD1 (5 bases). The V end lost 7 bases, the J end lost 0 bases, and 12 bases lay between the germline ends. This CDR3 is built from 14 residues. The CDR3 coding sequence is TGTGCCAGCACCGTCGGGGCGATGAACACTGAAGCTTTCTTT. Protein: CASTVGAMNTEAFF.

This chain links TRBV12-3 or TRBV12-4 with TRBJ1-5; no clear D. The V and J ends lost 6 bases and 3 bases respectively, with 9 bases between them. The length of the CDR3 is 13 residues. The CDR3 DNA sequence: TGTGCCAGCAGGCTCGGGCCCAATCAGCCCCAGCATTTT. This sequence encodes CASRLGPNQPQHF.

The table lists this clonotype with a few counts. The chain couples TRBV9 to TRBJ2-7; D possibly corresponds to TRBD2 (6 bases). The CDR3 totals 14 residues. Trimming took 3 bases from V and 2 from J, leaving 12 bases between them. The germline V gene encodes CDR1 SGDLS and CDR2 YYNGEE. Written as DNA, the CDR3 is TGTGCCAGCAGCGCCGGCGGGACGGCCTACGAGCAGTACTTC. This gives the protein CASSAGGTAYEQYF.

This sequence joins TRBV5-1 and TRBJ1-5; no definite D call. CDR1 and CDR2 from the germline V gene are SGHRS and YFSETQ. V was cut by 0 bases and J by 7 bases, with 8 bases left in between. The CDR3 length is 13 residues. DNA of the CDR3: TGCGCCAGCAGCTTGGCCAGTGGGCAGCCCCAGCATTTT. Protein sequence: CASSLASGQPQHF.

The V and J genes are TRBV6-5 and TRBJ2-7; tentative D call: TRBD1 (7 bases). This CDR3 has 14 residues. Germline V gives CDR1 MNHEY, CDR2 SVGAGI. V was cut by 2 bases and J by 5 bases, with 13 bases left in between. The DNA for the CDR3 is TGTGCCAGCAGTTACGTGGCAGGGGGGAACGAGCAGTACTTC. Amino acids: CASSYVAGGNEQYF.

This sequence joins TRBV18 and TRBJ2-3; a weak D match, TRBD2 (5 bases). The V and J ends lost 3 bases and 2 bases respectively, with 12 bases between them. CDR3 length: 15 amino acids. Germline loops: CDR1 KGHSH, CDR2 LQKENI. CDR3 coding DNA: TGTGCCAGCTCACCGACCGGACTCAACACAGATACGCAGTATTTT. This gives the protein CASSPTGLNTDTQYF.

This clonotype was counted at least ten times. Mismatch with germline at one junction end may stem from a read error. This sequence joins TRBV5-1 and TRBJ1-2; 8 positions agree with TRBD1. This CDR3 has 15 amino acids. Germline CDR1 is SGHRS and CDR2 is YFSETQ. CDR3 DNA sequence: TGTGCCAGCAGCCTCGGACAGGGTTCTAACTATGGCTACACCTTC. Translation: CASSLGQGSNYGYTF.

The J gene is TRBJ1-1, the V gene TRBV3-1; D gene uncertain. Between the trimmed V and J ends, which lost 4 bases and 3 bases, there was a span of 15 bases. The CDR3 sequence is 15 residues long. CDR1 is LGHDT, CDR2 YNNKEL, per germline (reference sequence). This CDR3 reads CASSRENVVDTEAFF. CDR3 nucleotide sequence: TGTGCCAGCAGCCGGGAGAACGTGGTGGACACTGAAGCTTTCTTT.

V and J are TRBV5-1 and TRBJ2-1; 12 bases are shared with TRBD2. Trimming cost V 0 bases and J 8 bases; bases outside gene matches: 3. The CDR3 is 15 amino acids. Looked up from germline, CDR1 is SGHRS and CDR2 is YFSETQ. The CDR3 DNA follows: TGCGCCAGCAGCTTGGTATGGACTAGCGGGGATGAGCAGTTCTTC. It translates to CASSLVWTSGDEQFF.

The rearrangement uses TRBV7-2 and TRBJ2-7; TRBD1 aligns across 10 bases. The CDR3 length is 14 residues. Germline trimming cut 5 bases from V and 4 bases from J; bases unmatched to any gene: 5. CDR1 and CDR2 (germline): SGHTA, FQGNSA. The CDR3 DNA reads TGTGCCAGCAGCGTCGACAGGGGGCTGTACGAGCAGTACTTC. Translation gives CASSVDRGLYEQYF.

This chain uses TRBV2 with TRBJ1-1; a possible D gene is TRBD1 (6 bases). V was clipped by 8 bases and J by 5 bases, with 15 bases between them. CDR1 and CDR2 from the germline V gene are SNHLY and FYNNEI. This CDR3 is 13 amino acids long. CDR3 coding DNA: TGTGCCAGCTTATACAGGGCGAAGACTGAAGCTTTCTTT. This codes for CASLYRAKTEAFF. The entire variable domain, with the rest obtained from reference TRBV2 and TRBJ1-1, is as follows: EPEVTQTPSHQVTQMGQEVILRCVPISNHLYFYWYRQILGQKVEFLVSFYNNEISEKSEIFDDQFSVERPDGSNFTLKIRSTKLEDSAMYFCASLYRAKTEAFFGQGTRLTVV.

This clonotype was recorded at least ten times. The rearrangement joins TRBV5-1 to TRBJ2-2; no reliable D call. The V end was cut by 0 bases, the J end by 6 bases, with 12 bases between. The CDR3 contains 15 residues. Per the germline V gene, CDR1 is SGHRS and CDR2 is YFSETQ. The CDR3 nucleotides are TGCGCCAGCAGCTTGGCCTACGGTGATTCCGGGGAGCTGTTTTTT. Translating it yields CASSLAYGDSGELFF.

This clonotype was seen a single time. The chain combines TRBV2 with TRBJ1-2; TRBD1 might be the D (5 bases). Germline lookup yields CDR1 SNHLY and CDR2 FYNNEI. The V end was cut by 4 bases, the J end by 4 bases, with 19 bases between. The CDR3 loop spans 16 amino acids. The CDR3 reads CASSGGTDFKVYGYTF. For the CDR3, the DNA is TGTGCCAGCAGTGGGGGGACTGACTTTAAGGTCTATGGCTACACCTTC.

This sequence joins TRBV11-3 and TRBJ1-1; D is undetermined. CDR3 length: 13 residues. CDR1 and CDR2 (germline): SGHNT, YENEEA. Deletions cut 2 bases from V and 4 bases from J, with 8 bases between. The CDR3 DNA follows: TGTGCCAGCAGCTTATTCGGAGGCACTGAAGCTTTCTTT. The encoded protein is CASSLFGGTEAFF.

This clonotype has a count of ten or more. This sequence joins TRBV20-1 and TRBJ2-5; D unclear. The CDR3 totals 14 residues. Germline assignment: CDR1 DFQATT and CDR2 SNEGSKA (reference sequence). Trimming removed 0 bases at V and 2 bases at J, with 10 bases between. CDR3 protein: CSARDFAAQETQYF. The CDR3 coding sequence is TGCAGTGCTAGAGACTTTGCGGCGCAAGAGACCCAGTACTTC.

The J gene is TRBJ2-1, the V gene TRBV5-1; 7 bases are a match to TRBD1. The germline CDR1 and CDR2 sequences are SGHRS and YFSETQ. V gave up 0 bases and J gave up 4 bases; unmatched junction bases: 4. There are 15 residues in the CDR3. In nucleotides, the CDR3 is TGCGCCAGCAGCTTGGAGGGGGCAGGATACAATGAGCAGTTCTTC. As protein: CASSLEGAGYNEQFF. The full variable domain, rest sourced from reference TRBV5-1 and TRBJ2-1, is KAGVTQTPRYLIKTRGQQVTLSCSPISGHRSVSWYQQTPGQGLQFLFEYFSETQRNKGNFPGRFSGRQFSNSRSEMNVSTLELGDSALYLCASSLEGAGYNEQFFGPGTRLTVL.

The rearrangement uses TRBV10-3 and TRBJ1-2; D is uncertain. CDR1 ENHRY and CDR2 SYGVKD come from the germline V gene. V was clipped by 4 bases and J by 4 bases, with 13 bases between them. The CDR3 covers 14 residues. CDR3 loop: CAISAEGIPYGYTF. The CDR3 DNA reads TGTGCCATCAGTGCTGAGGGAATCCCCTATGGCTACACCTTC.